Listed below are T cell receptor beta chains from one sample, sequenced in a study of cytomegalovirus exposure and HLA in healthy donors. Clones were sequenced by immunoSEQ multiplex PCR, and TCRdb holds only the in-frame ones, with some missing. The table has 120,000 to 150,000 clones, approximately 79% seen once; the top ten hold 8.8%. The sample taken for sequencing was PBMCs. The receptor source for this set is a woman in her fifties or sixties in good health and CMV-seropositive. The CDR3 runs from the conserved cysteine through the conserved F or W. The D gene is left open where the match is weak. For some rows the clone size is stated as once, few or many, or as a class when expanded; others skip it.

D gene: NA; clone size: NA; V gene: TRBV14; J gene: TRBJ1-6; CDR3 protein: CASSQWDGSSYNSPLHF
D gene: NA; clone size: NA; V gene: TRBV19; J gene: TRBJ2-7; CDR3 protein: CASSMQGPSYEQYF
D gene: TRBD2; clone size: NA; V gene: TRBV9; J gene: TRBJ2-1; CDR3 protein: CASSHGTSGAYNEQFF
D gene: TRBD1; clone size: NA; V gene: TRBV28; J gene: TRBJ1-6; CDR3 protein: CASRGQTRSPLHF
D gene: NA; clone size: NA; V gene: TRBV11-2; J gene: TRBJ1-2; CDR3 protein: CASSSQTWDYGYTF
D gene: TRBD1; clone size: NA; V gene: TRBV28; J gene: TRBJ1-1; CDR3 protein: CASSLGGQGGTEAFF
D gene: TRBD1; clone size: NA; V gene: TRBV4-1; J gene: TRBJ1-6; CDR3 protein: CASSQARGQGADSPLHF
D gene: NA; clone size: few; V gene: TRBV5-4; J gene: TRBJ1-1; CDR3 protein: CASSSQDRKAEAFF
D gene: NA; clone size: NA; V gene: TRBV7-8; J gene: TRBJ1-5; CDR3 protein: CASRLGGPNSNQPQHF
D gene: TRBD2; clone size: NA; V gene: TRBV11-2; J gene: TRBJ2-7; CDR3 protein: CASSLSGGNYEQYF
D gene: TRBD1; clone size: once; V gene: TRBV29-1; J gene: TRBJ2-5; CDR3 protein: CSVETGRETQYF
D gene: TRBD1; clone size: NA; V gene: TRBV27; J gene: TRBJ2-2; CDR3 protein: CASRPSGTVHTGELFF
D gene: NA; clone size: NA; V gene: TRBV6-4; J gene: TRBJ1-3; CDR3 protein: CASRATPSGNTIYF
D gene: TRBD1; clone size: NA; V gene: TRBV20-1; J gene: TRBJ1-2; CDR3 protein: CSRTGRGYTF
D gene: NA; clone size: once; V gene: TRBV4-3; J gene: TRBJ1-2; CDR3 protein: CASSQAPENYGYTF
D gene: TRBD2; clone size: NA; V gene: TRBV6-4; J gene: TRBJ2-3; CDR3 protein: CASSKGLAGGSTDTQYF
D gene: NA; clone size: few; V gene: TRBV5-4; J gene: TRBJ2-3; CDR3 protein: CASSQTYSTDTQYF
D gene: TRBD2; clone size: few; V gene: TRBV7-3; J gene: TRBJ2-1; CDR3 protein: CASSSTGLAPLGEQFF
D gene: NA; clone size: NA; V gene: TRBV2; J gene: TRBJ2-1; CDR3 protein: CASTLRQNPFF
D gene: TRBD2; clone size: NA; V gene: TRBV19; J gene: TRBJ2-3; CDR3 protein: CASSIGGRPDTQYF
D gene: NA; clone size: NA; V gene: TRBV29-1; J gene: TRBJ2-1; CDR3 protein: CSARVSYNEQFF
D gene: NA; clone size: NA; V gene: TRBV9; J gene: TRBJ1-3; CDR3 protein: CASSPGQSSGNTIYF
D gene: TRBD1; clone size: NA; V gene: TRBV30; J gene: TRBJ2-7; CDR3 protein: CAWRSDRELSPYEQYF
D gene: NA; clone size: NA; V gene: TRBV19; J gene: TRBJ1-6; CDR3 protein: CASSTDLGENSPLHF